This T cell receptor beta chain was retrieved from a study of shared clonotypes between healthy human individuals. At the level of the study: Per-donor plates numbered three CD4 naive, three CD4 memory, two CD8 naive and one CD8 memory.

Using immunoSEQ multiplex PCR, the repertoire was profiled, and TCRdb retains in-frame clones only, with some absent. The sample contains approximately 2,000,000 clones, roughly 92% of which appear only once. This clone is a singleton in its sample. The antigen is not known. Study outcomes and limitations: Generation of non-shared clonotypes was less probable than generation of clonotypes shared by all four donors. The authors expected sequencing depth to affect clonotype sharing among donors. Incomplete sequencing of sorted subsets was indicated by rarefaction despite large depth.

What was sequenced was naive CD4+ T cells from PBMCs. Subset defined: CD45RA+ positively selected. This clonotype was sampled from a man younger than 30 in good health. Some clones in this sample may be carry-over from other donors' samples.

As DNA, the CDR3 is TGTGCCAGCAGCTTAGACGGACTAGCGGGTAGAGAGACCCAGTACTTC. It codes for CASSLDGLAGRETQYF. V usage is TRBV7-2 and J usage is TRBJ2-5, with 11 bases lining up with TRBD2. CDR1 is SGHTA and CDR2 is FQGNSA in the germline V gene. There are 16 residues in the CDR3. Trimming at V came to 1 base and at J to 4 bases, leaving 5 bases not matched to a gene.